The 2 T cell receptor beta chains given below trace back to one sample, sequenced in a study of T cell repertoires in cytomegalovirus infection. TCRdb reprocessed the reads via MiXCR and lists one record per CDR3 protein. The sample carries about 920,000 distinct CDR3 sequences, more than 25% recorded once. Their antigens remain unidentified. The sequencing used cultured CD8+ T cells from PBMCs, collected from culture after CMV antigen stimulation. The receptors were sampled from a human donor in good health (CMV status not recorded). Some clones in this sample may be carry-over from other donors' samples.

This clonotype has just a few counts. The chain couples TRBV4-3 to TRBJ1-4; 9 bases are shared with TRBD1. Germline V gives CDR1 LGHNA, CDR2 YSLEER. This CDR3 is 17 amino acids long. V lost 4 bases, J lost 7 bases, and 13 bases stayed unmatched. The CDR3 sequence: CASSPAIRWDRAEKLFF. DNA of the CDR3: TGCGCCAGCAGCCCCGCGATCCGTTGGGACAGGGCTGAAAAACTGTTTTTT.

A few counts support this clonotype. This chain connects TRBV7-9 to TRBJ2-3; 7 bases align to TRBD1. The CDR3 spans 14 residues. The trim removed 5 bases at V and 6 bases at J, leaving 8 bases unmatched. Germline CDR1 SEHNR, CDR2 FQNEAQ (reference sequence). The CDR3 nucleotides are TGTGCCAGCAGCCCGAAAGGGGGCGGCGATACGCAGTATTTT. It yields the protein CASSPKGGGDTQYF.